The sequence of this T cell receptor (beta chain) was determined in a study of cytomegalovirus exposure and HLA in healthy donors. Study conclusions and caveats: It has been reported that TCR beta sequences accurately predicted the HLA-A and HLA-B alleles of most subjects.

Remarks on this clone: Its target is not known.

CDR1 is GTSNPN, CDR2 SVGIG, per germline (reference sequence). V was cut by 1 base and J by 2 bases, with 17 bases left in between. This CDR3 spans 16 amino acids. Healthy bone marrow donors made up the cohort. 60 Vbeta and 13 Jbeta primers were used in PCR. Profiling relied on immunoSEQ multiplex PCR, and the TCRdb table lists in-frame clones only, not all of them. The sample consists of some 180,000 clones, over 75% of them appearing once. What was sequenced was PBMCs. The chain employs TRBV30 and TRBJ1-1; D possibly corresponds to TRBD1 (6 bases). This receptor was identified in a woman between 25 and 40 years old in good health and CMV-seronegative. The CDR3 DNA follows: TGTGCCTGGAGTGGAAAGAAGGACAGACCAAACACTGAAGCTTTCTTT. Amino acids: CAWSGKKDRPNTEAFF. The whole variable domain, filled in from reference TRBV30 and TRBJ1-1, reads SQTIHQWPATLVQPVGSPLSLECTVEGTSNPNLYWYRQAAGRGLQLLFYSVGIGQISSEVPQNLSASRPQDRQFILSSKKLLLSDSGFYLCAWSGKKDRPNTEAFFGQGTRLTVV.